This TCR beta chain derives from a study of breast tumors, draining lymph nodes, adjacent tissues. CDR3 length equals 13 residues. Deletions cut 4 bases from V and 6 bases from J, with 9 bases between. Germline lookup yields CDR1 SGHTA and CDR2 FQGTGA. TCRdb called the multiplex PCR reads again in MiXCR, with one record for every CDR3 protein. The sample lists about 25,000 distinct CDR3 sequences; about 24% were seen once. This clonotype was found many times. Sequencing was carried out using breast tumor tissue. This chain uses TRBV7-3 with TRBJ2-2; D is unresolved. The clonotype originates from a female donor with breast cancer. Some clones in this sample may be carry-over from other donors' samples. Here the CDR3 DNA reads TGTGCCAGCAGCTCACAGCTGGCCGGGGAGCTGTTTTTT. It encodes CASSSQLAGELFF. The full variable domain, rest sourced from reference TRBV7-3 and TRBJ2-2, is GAGVSQTPSNKVTEKGKYVELRCDPISGHTALYWYRQSLGQGPEFLIYFQGTGAADDSGLPNDRFFAVRPEGSVSTLKIQRTERGDSAVYLCASSSQLAGELFFGEGSRLTVL.